One T cell receptor (beta chain) is described in this entry. Its antigen is unidentified. Sequenced by immunoSEQ multiplex PCR; TCRdb stores in-frame clones only, minus some. Here the sample spans about 190,000 clones, just over 90% being singletons. Germline V lookup: CDR1 LGHDT, CDR2 YNNKEL (reference sequence). This CDR3 contains 12 residues. V was cut by 3 bases and J by 10 bases, with 11 bases left in between. The data were taken from a study of T cell responses to AZD1222 COVID-19 vaccine. General study results and limits: Samples come after the peak T cell response, not at day 14.

The clonotype was recovered from an adult in good health. Sample: peripheral blood, taken on day 0 of AZD1222 vaccination. The chain couples TRBV3-1 (or the pseudogene TRBV3-2) to TRBJ2-3; a possible D gene is TRBD2 (5 bases). DNA of the CDR3: TGTGCCAGCAGCCACCTCGGGGAATCGCAGTATTTT. Its protein is CASSHLGESQYF.